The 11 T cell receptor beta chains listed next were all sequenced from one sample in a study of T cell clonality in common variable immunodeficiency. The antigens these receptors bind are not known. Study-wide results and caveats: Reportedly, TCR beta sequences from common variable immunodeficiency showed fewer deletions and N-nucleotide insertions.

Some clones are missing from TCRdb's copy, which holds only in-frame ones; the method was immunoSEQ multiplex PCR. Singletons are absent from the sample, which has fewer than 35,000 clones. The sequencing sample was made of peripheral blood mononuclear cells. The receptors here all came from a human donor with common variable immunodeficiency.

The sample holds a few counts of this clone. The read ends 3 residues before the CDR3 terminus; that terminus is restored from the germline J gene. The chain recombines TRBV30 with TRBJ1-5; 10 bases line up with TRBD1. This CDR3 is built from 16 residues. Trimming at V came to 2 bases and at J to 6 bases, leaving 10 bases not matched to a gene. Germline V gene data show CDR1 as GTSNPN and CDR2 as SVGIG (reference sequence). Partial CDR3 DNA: TGTGCCTGGAGTACTTTCGGGACAGGGGATAGTCAGCCC. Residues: CAWSTFGTGDSQP. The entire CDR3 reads CAWSTFGTGDSQPQHF.

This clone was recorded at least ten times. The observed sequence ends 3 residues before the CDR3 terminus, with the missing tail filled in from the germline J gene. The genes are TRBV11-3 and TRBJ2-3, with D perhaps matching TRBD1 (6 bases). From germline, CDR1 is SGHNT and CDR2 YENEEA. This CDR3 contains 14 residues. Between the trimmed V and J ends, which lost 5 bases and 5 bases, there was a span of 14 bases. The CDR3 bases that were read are TGTGCCAGCAGCCCCAGGGGACAAGAAGATACG. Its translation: CASSPRGQEDT. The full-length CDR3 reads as CASSPRGQEDTQYF. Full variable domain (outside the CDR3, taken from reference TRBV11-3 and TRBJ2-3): EAGVVQSPRYKIIEKKQPVAFWCNPISGHNTLYWYLQNLGQGPELLIRYENEEAVDDSQLPKDRFSAERLKGVDSTLKIQPAELGDSAVYLCASSPRGQEDTQYFGPGTRLTVL.

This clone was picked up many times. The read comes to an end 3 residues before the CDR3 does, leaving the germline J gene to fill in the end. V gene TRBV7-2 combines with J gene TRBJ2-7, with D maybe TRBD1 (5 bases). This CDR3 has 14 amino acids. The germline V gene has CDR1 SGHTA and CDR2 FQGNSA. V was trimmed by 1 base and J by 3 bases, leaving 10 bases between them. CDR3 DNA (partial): TGTGCCAGCAGCTTAGTAGGTAGGGGCTACGAG. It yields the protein CASSLVGRGYE. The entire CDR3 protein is CASSLVGRGYEQYF.

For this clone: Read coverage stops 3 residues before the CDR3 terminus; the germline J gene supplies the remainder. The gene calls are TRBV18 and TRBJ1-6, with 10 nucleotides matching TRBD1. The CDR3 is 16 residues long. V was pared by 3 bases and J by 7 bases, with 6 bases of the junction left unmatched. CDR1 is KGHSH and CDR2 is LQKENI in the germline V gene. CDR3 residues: CASSPQDRGENSPLHF. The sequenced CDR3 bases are TGTGCCAGCTCACCGCAGGACAGGGGGGAGAATTCACCC.

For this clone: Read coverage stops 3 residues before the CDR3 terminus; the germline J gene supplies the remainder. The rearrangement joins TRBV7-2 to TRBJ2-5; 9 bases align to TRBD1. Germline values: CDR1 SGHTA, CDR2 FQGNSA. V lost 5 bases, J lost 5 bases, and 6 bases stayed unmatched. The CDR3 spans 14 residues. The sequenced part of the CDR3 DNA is TGTGCCAGCAGCGTGACAGGGGGTTGGGAGACC. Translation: CASSVTGGWET. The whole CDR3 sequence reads CASSVTGGWETQYF.

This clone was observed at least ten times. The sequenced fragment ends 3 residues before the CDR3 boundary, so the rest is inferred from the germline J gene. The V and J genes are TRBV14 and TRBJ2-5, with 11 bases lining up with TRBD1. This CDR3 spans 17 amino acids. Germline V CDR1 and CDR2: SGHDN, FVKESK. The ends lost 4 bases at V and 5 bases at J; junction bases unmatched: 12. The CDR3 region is CASSRSRDRGFVETQYF. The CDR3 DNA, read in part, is TGTGCCAGCAGCCGAAGCCGGGACAGGGGGTTCGTCGAGACC.

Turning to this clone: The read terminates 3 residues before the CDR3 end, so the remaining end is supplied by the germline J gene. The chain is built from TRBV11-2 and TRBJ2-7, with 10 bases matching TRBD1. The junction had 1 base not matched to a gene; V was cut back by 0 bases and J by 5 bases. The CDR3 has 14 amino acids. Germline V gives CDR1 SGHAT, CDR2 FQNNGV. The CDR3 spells CASSLDGTGDEQYF. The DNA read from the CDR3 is TGTGCCAGCAGCTTAGATGGGACAGGGGACGAG. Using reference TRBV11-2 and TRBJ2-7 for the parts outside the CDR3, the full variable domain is EAGVAQSPRYKIIEKRQSVAFWCNPISGHATLYWYQQILGQGPKLLIQFQNNGVVDDSQLPKDRFSAERLKGVDSTLKIQPAKLEDSAVYLCASSLDGTGDEQYFGPGTRLTVT.

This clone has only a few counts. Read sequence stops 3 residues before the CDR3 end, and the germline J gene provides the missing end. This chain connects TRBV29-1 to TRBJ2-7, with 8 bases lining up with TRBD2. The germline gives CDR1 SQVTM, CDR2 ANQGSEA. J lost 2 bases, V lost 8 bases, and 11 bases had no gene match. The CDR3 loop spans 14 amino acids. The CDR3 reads CSTAIAGGTYEQYF. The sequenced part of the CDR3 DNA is TGCAGCACCGCTATTGCGGGGGGAACCTACGAG.

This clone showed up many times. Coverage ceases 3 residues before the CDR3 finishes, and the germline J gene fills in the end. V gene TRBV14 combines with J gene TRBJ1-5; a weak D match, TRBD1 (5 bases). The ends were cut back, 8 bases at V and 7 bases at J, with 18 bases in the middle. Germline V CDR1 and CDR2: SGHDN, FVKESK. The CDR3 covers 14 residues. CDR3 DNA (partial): TGTGCCAGCGGAAGCGTCTGGGGGGTACAGCCC. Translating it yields CASGSVWGVQP. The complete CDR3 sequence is CASGSVWGVQPQHF.

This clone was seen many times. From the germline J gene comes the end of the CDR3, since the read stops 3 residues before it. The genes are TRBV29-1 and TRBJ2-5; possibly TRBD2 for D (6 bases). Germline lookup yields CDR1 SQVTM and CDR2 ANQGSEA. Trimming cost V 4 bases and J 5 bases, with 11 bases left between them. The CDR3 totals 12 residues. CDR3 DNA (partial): TGCAGCGTTGCGACTAGTGGGGAGACC. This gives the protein CSVATSGET. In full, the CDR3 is CSVATSGETQYF.

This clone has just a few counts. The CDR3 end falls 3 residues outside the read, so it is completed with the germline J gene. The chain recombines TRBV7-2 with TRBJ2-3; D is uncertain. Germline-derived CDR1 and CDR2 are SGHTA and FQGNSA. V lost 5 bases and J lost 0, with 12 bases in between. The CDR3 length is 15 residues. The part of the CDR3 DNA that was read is TGTGCCAGCAGCCGAGATAGCCCTAGCACAGATACG. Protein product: CASSRDSPSTDT. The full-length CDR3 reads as CASSRDSPSTDTQYF.